One T cell receptor (beta chain) is described in this entry. What it binds is unknown. Germline-derived CDR1 and CDR2 are SGHTA and FQGNSA. Deletions cut 5 bases from V and 2 bases from J, with 7 bases between. The CDR3 consists of 13 residues. These data belong to a study of human T cells and chemical hapten exposure. Time point reported: patch test 2, 6 weeks after DPC sensitization. Treatment noted: therapeutic diphenylcyclopropenone sensitization with weekly scalp DPC. Original handling: Across samples, TCR counts had a median of about 100,000 and ranged from roughly 23,224 to 750,000. TCRdb ran MiXCR on the RACE reads and lists one entry per CDR3 protein. TCRdb's processing, not the study's, gives the V and J calls here. The data hold about 40,000 distinct CDR3 sequences, with more than 8.5% observed a single time. Study results and limitations: Donor immune responses may differ from healthy people's, since all donors had alopecia.

The chain couples TRBV7-2 to TRBJ2-1; D perhaps matches TRBD2 (5 bases). The sequenced sample was whole blood, obtained in connection with sensitization to the hapten diphenylcyclopropenone (DPC). The receptor's source is a woman aged 40 to 50 with alopecia areata. Some clones in this sample may be carry-over from other donors' samples. This chain's CDR3 is CASSASTYNEQFF. The DNA of the CDR3 is TGTGCCAGCAGCGCTAGCACCTACAATGAGCAGTTCTTC.